This T cell receptor (beta chain) was profiled in a study of blood T cell repertoires in COVID-19. As for the study in general: Collection of acute and convalescent COVID-19 samples took place in the United States, Italy and Spain. T cells, B-cell-depleted T cells, or PBMCs provided the cDNA or gDNA that served as material.

Germline lookup yields CDR1 SGHAT and CDR2 FQNNGV. This CDR3 spans 15 amino acids. Trimming removed 4 bases from V and 5 bases from J; junction bases left unmatched: 8. Methods used by the authors: Using reference gene primer amplification, nucleated cell counts were estimated. Assay: immunoSEQ multiplex PCR; the TCRdb copy retains only in-frame clones and omits some. That table gives V, J and clone size, and the DNA gave D and trimming. The data show under 100,000 clones, with around 80% seen just once and about 17% held by the top ten. This sequence joins TRBV11-2 and TRBJ2-7; TRBD1 aligns across 10 bases. The receptor was isolated from a woman in her sixties with acute or convalescent COVID-19. The sample comprised peripheral blood. CDR3: CASSSFDRGLHEQYF. CDR3 DNA: TGTGCCAGCAGCTCATTTGACAGGGGGCTCCACGAGCAGTACTTC.